This note documents a single T cell receptor beta chain sequence. This sample was included in a study of CD8 T cells in Susac syndrome. Reverse transcription of roughly 0.5 to 1 ug RNA used random hexamers. In TCRdb, the immunoSEQ multiplex PCR reads were re-called with MiXCR into one record per CDR3 protein. The table lists 150,000 to 200,000 distinct CDR3 sequences, over 85% of them singletons. V dropped 5 bases and J dropped 3; count of bases not matched to a gene: 4. The CDR3 is made up of 15 amino acids. Germline CDR1 LGHNA, CDR2 YSLEER. The rearrangement joins TRBV4-3 to TRBJ2-2, with 9 positions matching TRBD2. This TCR was recovered from a human donor in good health. Source material: CD4+ T cells from PBMCs. This chain's CDR3 is CASSYSGGYTGELFF. For the CDR3, the DNA is TGCGCCAGCAGCTATAGCGGGGGTTACACCGGGGAGCTGTTTTTT.